The text below deals with one T cell receptor beta chain. Germline CDR1 is ENHRY and CDR2 is SYGVKD. The V and J ends lost 10 bases and 3 bases, in that order; junction bases with no gene match: 8. The CDR3 sequence is 14 residues long. The data are from a study of blood T cell repertoires in COVID-19. As for the study in general: The United States, Italy and Spain supplied acute and convalescent COVID-19 samples.

Participant-given clinical history determined each cohort assignment. TCRdb's copy holds only in-frame clones and misses some; the assay was immunoSEQ multiplex PCR. Of 310,000 or so clones listed, approximately 90% were seen once; the top ten hold approximately 9%. Sequencing was done on a sample of PBMCs or T cells enriched from blood (not recorded which). This sequence was found in a woman under 30 who had recovered from COVID-19. The chain combines TRBV10-3 with TRBJ2-5; 10 bases are a match to TRBD1. The CDR3 DNA reads TGTGCCACAACAACCGGGACAGGGGAAGAGACCCAGTACTTC. Amino acid sequence: CATTTGTGEETQYF.